The sequence of this TCR beta chain was determined in a study of cytomegalovirus exposure and HLA in healthy donors. Study-wide background: It was reported in a later analysis that the same platform had been used for the approximately 120 validation repertoires as for the roughly 650 first-cohort repertoires.

Trimming cost V 1 base and J 5 bases; bases outside gene matches: 4. In germline, CDR1 is GTSNPN, CDR2 SVGIG (reference sequence). The length of the CDR3 is 14 residues. The donors were part of the validation cohort of over a hundred subjects. That cohort was separate from the first cohort, which comprised several hundred subjects. Findings of the study overall: The study put 150 or so TCR beta chains on its list as cytomegalovirus-associated.

As concerns this clone: Its antigen is not identified.

This table comes from immunoSEQ multiplex PCR, and its TCRdb copy is limited to in-frame clones, with some not included. The data show 30,000 to 40,000 clones, approximately 95% seen once. This chain links TRBV30 with TRBJ1-5, with 8 bases lining up with TRBD1. The source of this sequence is a man between 18 and 29 years old in good health and CMV-seronegative. The sequenced material came from PBMCs. CDR3 in amino acids: CAWSAQGGHQPQHF. DNA for the CDR3: TGTGCCTGGAGTGCACAGGGGGGACATCAGCCCCAGCATTTT.